The rows below give T cell receptor beta chains drawn from one sample of a study of T cells in Graves' hyperthyroidism and ophthalmopathy. TCRdb reprocessed the multiplex PCR reads with MiXCR, giving one entry per CDR3 protein. The sample carries roughly 290,000 distinct CDR3 sequences, approximately 15% recorded once. The sequenced sample was blood. The receptor set was obtained from a woman aged 55-75 years with Graves' ophthalmopathy. The CDR3 runs from the conserved cysteine through the conserved F or W. D genes are given only for firm matches. Only part of the rows carry a size: once, few, many, or a class if the clone is expanded.

>few|TRBJ1-4|TRBV2|TRBD1
TGTGCCAGCAGACCCGACAGGGGAGGTGAAAAACTGTTTTTT
CASRPDRGGEKLFF
>few|TRBJ1-5|TRBV15|TRBD1
TGTGCCACCAGCATAAGACAGGGGGCCGACCAGCCCCAGCATTTT
CATSIRQGADQPQHF
>many|TRBJ2-7|TRBV11-1|TRBD2
TGTGCCAACAGAGTTAGCGGGAGCAAGTACGAGCAGTACTTC
CANRVSGSKYEQYF
>few|TRBJ1-1|TRBV7-9|NA
TGTGCCAGCAGCTTAGTTTGGGTTGGTTCGTTGAACACTGAAGCTTTCTTT
CASSLVWVGSLNTEAFF
>many|TRBJ1-5|TRBV4-2|TRBD1
TGTGCCAGCAGCCAAGAGGGACAGGGACATTGGCCCCAGCATTTT
CASSQEGQGHWPQHF
>many|TRBJ2-3|TRBV18|NA
TGTGCCAGCTCACTCCGGACTAGCACAGATACGCAGTATTTT
CASSLRTSTDTQYF
>many|TRBJ2-3|TRBV29-1|TRBD1
TGCAGCACTGACCGGGACAGTCGCACAGATACGCAGTATTTT
CSTDRDSRTDTQYF
>many|TRBJ2-3|TRBV7-6|TRBD2
TGTGCCAGCAGCAAACTAGCGGGAGTAACCGATTCGCAGTATTTT
CASSKLAGVTDSQYF
>many|TRBJ1-1|TRBV5-1|NA
TGCGCCAGCAGCATAGCCGGGCCCTCGGACACTGAAGCTTTCTTT
CASSIAGPSDTEAFF
>many|TRBJ2-1|TRBV11-2|TRBD2
TGTGCCAGCAGCGCCCGGGTTAGCGGGAGCTACAATGAGCAGTTCTTC
CASSARVSGSYNEQFF
>many|TRBJ2-7|TRBV13|NA
TGTGCCAGCAGCTTAGGAGACAGTACCTACGAGCAGTACTTC
CASSLGDSTYEQYF
>once|TRBJ1-4|TRBV20-1|NA
TGCAGTGCTGTTAAATGGGGAGGTGAAAAACTGTTTTTT
CSAVKWGGEKLFF
>many|TRBJ2-7|TRBV28|TRBD1
TGTGCCAGCAGGAGAACAGGGGGCGAATCATCCGAGCAGTACTTC
CASRRTGGESSEQYF
>many|TRBJ2-5|TRBV6-1|TRBD1
TGTGCCAGCAGTACGACAGGGTCGGTATCGGTGACCCAGTACTTC
CASSTTGSVSVTQYF
>many|TRBJ1-2|TRBV20-1|NA
TGCAGTGCTAGGCTCCTCTCAGCGGAAAGTCTAAATGGCTACACCTTC
CSARLLSAESLNGYTF
>NA|TRBJ1-4|TRBV5-5|NA
TGTGCCAGCATCGGGGCGACTTTTGAAAAACTGTTTTTT
CASIGATFEKLFF
>many|TRBJ1-2|TRBV6-1|TRBD1
TGTGCCAGCAGTCCATACAGGGGAACGGCAGGCTACACCTTC
CASSPYRGTAGYTF
>NA|TRBJ1-2|TRBV9|NA
TGTGCCAGCAGCGAGGATTTTAACTATGGCTACACCTTC
CASSEDFNYGYTF
>few|TRBJ2-1|TRBV27|TRBD2
TGTGCCAGCAGTTTTGGCCTCCTTCGGGGGTTGACTAGCGGGAGCCACCATGAGCAGTTCTTC
CASSFGLLRGLTSGSHHEQFF
>many|TRBJ2-7|TRBV11-2|TRBD2
TGTGCCAGCAGCAACGCCGGGACTAAATACGAGCAGTACTTC
CASSNAGTKYEQYF
>many|TRBJ2-3|TRBV12-3/TRBV12-4|NA
TGTGCCAGCAGGACATTCGGACTTACGGGTACGCAGTATTTT
CASRTFGLTGTQYF
>NA|TRBJ2-6|TRBV29-1|NA
TGCAGCGTCCTCGGGGCGAGCTCTGGGGCCAACGTCCTGACTTTC
CSVLGASSGANVLTF
>few|TRBJ1-6|TRBV20-1|NA
TGCAGTGCTAGAAGCCCGGACGGCTCCACACCCCTCCACTTT
CSARSPDGSTPLHF
>many|TRBJ2-1|TRBV7-2|NA
TGTGCCAGCAGCTTAAGACAGGGAGGTGAGCAGTTCTTC
CASSLRQGGEQFF
>many|TRBJ1-1|TRBV6-2/TRBV6-3|NA
TGTGCCAGCAGTTACATGGGACAACACACTGAAGCTTTCTTT
CASSYMGQHTEAFF
>many|TRBJ2-1|TRBV28|NA
TGTGCCAGCAGTCTCTCGGGCCGGCAGGATGAGCAGTTCTTC
CASSLSGRQDEQFF
>NA|TRBJ1-6|TRBV15|NA
TGTGCCACCAGCAGAGCCGGAATGAGGGCGAGAAATTCACCCCTCCACTTT
CATSRAGMRARNSPLHF